These 9 T cell receptor beta chains share one sample of origin, sequenced in a study of post-analysis software for immune sequencing data. Antigens of these TCRs are unknown. Study-wide points: Five or six TRBV segments appeared more often in patients than in controls, and TRBV5-6, TRBV5-1 and TRBV20-1 were among these.

Sequencing libraries made from TCR beta cDNA carried unique molecular identifiers. TCRdb used MiXCR to reprocess the PCR reads, holding one entry per CDR3 protein. The table has about 540,000 distinct CDR3 sequences, approximately 34% seen once; the top ten hold about 5.6%. Input material: blood. The receptors were gathered from a girl aged 2-17 years with multiple sclerosis.

The rearrangement joins TRBV20-1 to TRBJ2-4; D remains unclear. With the DNA end fitting TRBJ2-7 better, the J assignment may be wrong. The CDR3 length is 13 residues. Germline assignment: CDR1 DFQATT and CDR2 SNEGSKA (reference sequence). CDR3 sequence (DNA): TGCAGTGCTGTCGACATGAGCTCCTACGAGCAGTACTTC. This codes for CSAVDMSSYEQYF.

The rearrangement joins TRBV28 to TRBJ2-7; D gene ambiguous. The CDR3 has 12 amino acids. V lost 1 base and J 6 bases, leaving 7 bases between the germline ends. Germline V gene data show CDR1 as MDHEN and CDR2 as SYDVKM. CDR3 DNA sequence: TGTGCCAGCAGTTTATTAGACACCGAGCAGTACTTC. Translated, it gives CASSLLDTEQYF.

This clonotype has at least ten counts. The chain combines TRBV7-3 with TRBJ2-5; D unclear. Per germline, CDR1 SGHTA and CDR2 FQGTGA. With 2 bases removed from V and 5 bases from J, the gap between germline ends came to 6 bases. This CDR3 has 12 residues. CDR3 DNA sequence: TGTGCCAGCAGCTTAGGCGACGAGACCCAGTACTTC. Translated: CASSLGDETQYF.

This clonotype was observed at least ten times. The chain joins TRBV6-5 to TRBJ2-1; D is ambiguous. V lost 3 bases and J lost 2, with 5 bases in between. The CDR3 extends over 13 amino acids. Germline V CDR1 and CDR2: MNHEY, SVGAGI. The CDR3 protein is CASSYGPYNEQFF. The CDR3 DNA sequence: TGTGCCAGCAGTTATGGCCCCTACAATGAGCAGTTCTTC.

The chain joins TRBV3-1 to TRBJ1-5; TRBD1 is a possible D gene (6 bases). The CDR3 contains 13 residues. The germline V gene encodes CDR1 LGHDT and CDR2 YNNKEL (reference sequence). The ends were cut back, 5 bases at V and 4 bases at J, with 9 bases in the middle. CDR3 DNA sequence: TGTGCCAGCAGCTGGAGGGGGAATCAGCCCCAGCATTTT. It encodes CASSWRGNQPQHF.

The genes are TRBV6-1 and TRBJ2-1; D gene unclear. Looked up from germline, CDR1 is MNHNS and CDR2 is SASEGT. The germline V and J ends were trimmed by 0 bases and 4 bases, with 4 bases remaining between them. The CDR3 is 13 residues long. CDR3 sequence (DNA): TGTGCCAGCAGTGAAGCGCAGTACAATGAGCAGTTCTTC. This encodes CASSEAQYNEQFF.

The chain is built from TRBV4-1 and TRBJ2-7; 7 bases agree with TRBD1. The DNA end favors TRBJ2-5, so the J call may be wrong. Germline V gene lookup returns CDR1 MGHRA and CDR2 YSYEKL. The CDR3 has 17 amino acids. Written as DNA, the CDR3 is TGCGCCAGCAGCCAAGATGGGTCTGAGGGGGCGATGGGGACCCAGTACTTC. Its translation is CASSQDGSEGAMGTQYF.

This clonotype appeared once. V is TRBV11-2 and J is TRBJ2-1; 12 positions match TRBD1. This CDR3 has 15 residues. Trimming cost V 4 bases and J 10 bases; bases outside gene matches: 8. Germline V gene data show CDR1 as SGHAT and CDR2 as FQNNGV. CDR3 loop: CASSSRDRGLREQFF. As DNA, the CDR3 is TGTGCCAGCAGCTCCCGGGACAGGGGGCTTCGGGAGCAGTTCTTC. Using reference TRBV11-2 and TRBJ2-1 for the parts outside the CDR3, the full variable domain is EAGVAQSPRYKIIEKRQSVAFWCNPISGHATLYWYQQILGQGPKLLIQFQNNGVVDDSQLPKDRFSAERLKGVDSTLKIQPAKLEDSAVYLCASSSRDRGLREQFFGPGTRLTVL.

Only a few counts were recorded for this clonotype. The V and J genes are TRBV15 and TRBJ2-7; D is undetermined. Germline CDR1 reads LNHNV; CDR2 reads YYDKDF (reference sequence). The CDR3 totals 14 residues. Trimming took 3 bases from V and 2 from J, leaving 11 bases between them. This CDR3 is CATSSLGTTYEQYF. The CDR3 bases are TGTGCCACCAGCAGTTTAGGCACGACCTACGAGCAGTACTTC.